Each of the 25 T cell receptor beta chains below was sequenced from the same sample in a study of cytomegalovirus exposure and HLA in healthy donors. The repertoire was sequenced with immunoSEQ multiplex PCR; TCRdb's copy has only in-frame clones and lacks some. The sample lists roughly 200,000 clones; about nine tenths were seen once. Sequenced input: PBMCs. These receptors all come from a man younger than 45 in good health and CMV-seropositive.

The genes are TRBV4-3 and TRBJ1-1, with D hard to call. The germline V and J ends were trimmed by 1 base and 0 bases, with 6 bases remaining between them. The CDR3 contains 14 residues. Germline loops: CDR1 LGHNA, CDR2 YSLEER. Here the CDR3 DNA reads TGCGCCAGCAGCCAAGCAGTTTTGAACACTGAAGCTTTCTTT. It translates to CASSQAVLNTEAFF.

The chain joins TRBV7-3 to TRBJ1-1; D perhaps matches TRBD1 (6 bases). The CDR3 is 14 residues long. The V end lost 5 bases, the J end lost 8 bases, and 18 bases lay between the germline ends. CDR1 is SGHTA, CDR2 FQGTGA, per germline. In DNA form, the CDR3 reads TGTGCCAGCAGCCCGCTGGGGGGGCCGGACGAAGCTTTCTTT. Translating gives CASSPLGGPDEAFF.

The chain employs TRBV12-5 and TRBJ2-1; D not certain. V was pared by 5 bases and J by 2 bases, with 7 bases between. This CDR3 region has 13 residues. Germline-derived CDR1 and CDR2 are LGHNT and FRNRAP. CDR3 DNA sequence: TGTGCTAGTGGTACCCGGACCTACAATGAGCAGTTCTTC. Protein: CASGTRTYNEQFF.

In its sample, this clone was seen a few times. The genes are TRBV9 and TRBJ2-1, with 10 bases that match TRBD2. Looked up from germline, CDR1 is SGDLS and CDR2 is YYNGEE. V trimming: 0 bases; J trimming: 9 bases; junction bases outside the gene matches: 9. The CDR3 has 16 residues. CDR3 sequence reads: CASSVGLAGAFSEQFF. As DNA, the CDR3 is TGTGCCAGCAGCGTAGGACTAGCGGGTGCCTTCAGTGAGCAGTTCTTC.

The chain couples TRBV5-1 to TRBJ2-5; D is ambiguous. This CDR3 region has 14 residues. The V end lost 0 bases, the J end lost 5 bases, and 11 bases lay between the germline ends. Per germline, CDR1 SGHRS and CDR2 YFSETQ. CDR3 amino acids: CASSLDSTRETQYF. The CDR3, as DNA: TGCGCCAGCAGCTTGGACAGTACGCGGGAGACCCAGTACTTC. Combining the CDR3 with reference TRBV5-1 and TRBJ2-5 gives the whole variable domain KAGVTQTPRYLIKTRGQQVTLSCSPISGHRSVSWYQQTPGQGLQFLFEYFSETQRNKGNFPGRFSGRQFSNSRSEMNVSTLELGDSALYLCASSLDSTRETQYFGPGTRLLVL.

The V and J genes are TRBV4-3 and TRBJ1-5; D is ambiguous. Trimming cost V 0 bases and J 5 bases, with 11 bases left between them. This CDR3 has 15 amino acids. Germline CDR1 is LGHNA and CDR2 is YSLEER. The chain's CDR3 is CASSQDQVSYQPQHF. The CDR3, as DNA: TGCGCCAGCAGCCAAGATCAGGTCAGCTATCAGCCCCAGCATTTT.

V gene TRBV5-1 combines with J gene TRBJ2-3; no clear D. Germline values: CDR1 SGHRS, CDR2 YFSETQ. Trimming pared 0 bases from V and 3 bases from J, leaving 5 bases between. This CDR3 is built from 13 residues. For the CDR3, the DNA is TGCGCCAGCAGCTTGGGGTTTACAGATACGCAGTATTTT. Translation gives CASSLGFTDTQYF.

This clone was detected once. The chain couples TRBV25-1 to TRBJ2-2; 7 bases fit TRBD1. The ends lost 3 bases at V and 7 bases at J; junction bases unmatched: 14. The CDR3 consists of 17 residues. The germline V gene encodes CDR1 MGHDK and CDR2 SYGVNS. Here the CDR3 DNA reads TGTGCCAGCAGTGAGGACAGGTGGGCCCACACGAGCGGGGAGCTGTTTTTT. This encodes CASSEDRWAHTSGELFF.

The gene calls are TRBV7-2 and TRBJ2-2, with D tentatively TRBD1 (5 bases). The CDR3 is 15 residues long. V lost 5 bases, J lost 2 bases, and 12 bases lay in between. Germline V gene sequence: CDR1 SGHTA, CDR2 FQGNSA. The CDR3 nucleotides are TGTGCCAGCAGCCGCAGGGCAATAAACACCGGGGAGCTGTTTTTT. Translated, it gives CASSRRAINTGELFF.

This chain uses TRBV2 with TRBJ1-2, with 7 bases that match TRBD1. The CDR3 is 14 amino acids. Trimming cost V 5 bases and J 2 bases; bases outside gene matches: 5. Germline V CDR1 and CDR2: SNHLY, FYNNEI. The CDR3 coding sequence is TGTGCCAGCAGTAAAACAGGGGCAAACTATGGCTACACCTTC. Protein product: CASSKTGANYGYTF.

The chain links TRBV18 to TRBJ2-5, with TRBD1 matching over 10 bases. Germline V lookup: CDR1 KGHSH, CDR2 LQKENI. The CDR3 extends over 15 amino acids. V dropped 7 bases and J dropped 1; count of bases not matched to a gene: 6. The CDR3 loop is CASFAGTGAQETQYF. Here the CDR3 DNA reads TGTGCCAGCTTTGCCGGGACAGGGGCCCAAGAGACCCAGTACTTC.

V gene TRBV6-5 combines with J gene TRBJ2-7, with 9 bases that match TRBD2. CDR3 size: 11 residues. CDR1 MNHEY and CDR2 SVGAGI come from the germline V gene. V dropped 7 bases and J dropped 6; count of bases not matched to a gene: 1. The CDR3 here is CASKRGVEQYF. The CDR3, as DNA: TGTGCCAGCAAGCGGGGGGTCGAGCAGTACTTC.

The rearrangement joins TRBV19 to TRBJ1-2, with 7 positions matching TRBD1. Looked up from germline, CDR1 is LNHDA and CDR2 is SQIVND (reference sequence). The CDR3 is made up of 14 amino acids. V gave up 4 bases and J gave up 6 bases; unmatched junction bases: 8. The CDR3 DNA is TGTGCCAGTAGTAGAGAGACAGGGTCCCATGGCTACACCTTC. This codes for CASSRETGSHGYTF.

The chain has TRBV7-2 and TRBJ2-7; TRBD2 might be the D (6 bases). The CDR3 consists of 17 residues. CDR1 and CDR2 from the germline V gene are SGHTA and FQGNSA. The V end was cut by 4 bases, the J end by 0 bases, with 19 bases between. The CDR3 nucleotides are TGTGCCAGCAGCTCTCGGCGGGCGGGAATGAGCTCCTACGAGCAGTACTTC. This codes for CASSSRRAGMSSYEQYF.

This chain joins TRBV6-5 and TRBJ1-2, with TRBD1 matching 9 bases. From germline, CDR1 is MNHEY and CDR2 SVGAGI. With 6 bases clipped from V and 7 bases from J, the junction kept 12 bases outside the gene matches. The length of the CDR3 is 15 residues. CDR3 coding DNA: TGTGCCAGCAGCAATCCGGGACAGGGAGGCCGTGGCTACACCTTC. Its translation is CASSNPGQGGRGYTF.

The chain couples TRBV2 to TRBJ2-2; perhaps TRBD2 as D (6 bases). This CDR3 has 16 amino acids. CDR1 is SNHLY, CDR2 FYNNEI, per germline. V lost 4 bases, J lost 0 bases, and 12 bases lay in between. The CDR3: CASSALADSNTGELFF. CDR3 coding DNA: TGTGCCAGCAGTGCTTTAGCGGACTCGAACACCGGGGAGCTGTTTTTT.

The rearrangement joins TRBV7-2 to TRBJ2-6; D is unresolved. CDR1 SGHTA and CDR2 FQGNSA come from the germline V gene. This CDR3 has 15 residues. V lost 1 base to trimming and J lost 1 base, with 5 bases between them. CDR3: CASSLGQSGANVLTF. The CDR3 coding sequence is TGTGCCAGCAGCTTAGGCCAATCTGGGGCCAACGTCCTGACTTTC.

The J gene is TRBJ2-1, the V gene TRBV9, with D perhaps TRBD1 (5 bases). The CDR3 runs 16 residues. V lost 0 bases, J lost 9 bases, and 19 bases lay in between. Germline V gene lookup returns CDR1 SGDLS and CDR2 YYNGEE. For the CDR3, the DNA is TGTGCCAGCAGCGTAGGTACCAGGGTCGAGCTGTCTGAGCAGTTCTTC. Residues: CASSVGTRVELSEQFF.

V gene TRBV2 combines with J gene TRBJ1-2; D unclear. V was clipped by 3 bases and J by 7 bases, with 6 bases between them. CDR1 is SNHLY, CDR2 FYNNEI, per germline. The CDR3 is made up of 11 amino acids. DNA of the CDR3: TGTGCCAGCAGTGAGATTGGTGGCTACACCTTC. Residues: CASSEIGGYTF.

This chain links TRBV11-1 with TRBJ2-3; TRBD2 matches 9 bases. Trimming removed 5 bases from V and 0 bases from J; junction bases left unmatched: 3. The CDR3 consists of 15 residues. Germline values: CDR1 SGHAT, CDR2 FQDESV (reference sequence). DNA for the CDR3: TGTGCCAGCAGCGTGGGACTAGCAAGCACAGATACGCAGTATTTT. Residues: CASSVGLASTDTQYF.

The chain links TRBV11-2 to TRBJ2-3; no clear D gene. The CDR3 is 15 residues long. Germline-derived CDR1 and CDR2 are SGHAT and FQNNGV. Trimming stripped 3 bases from V and 0 bases from J, with 10 bases between. This CDR3 is CASSFIHGSTDTQYF. The CDR3 nucleotides read TGTGCCAGCAGCTTTATCCACGGGAGCACAGATACGCAGTATTTT.

The CDR3 DNA sequence: TGCGCCAGCAGCTCGGGACAGATACAAGAGACCCAGTACTTC. Amino acids: CASSSGQIQETQYF. The chain couples TRBV5-1 to TRBJ2-5, with 7 bases that match TRBD1. The ends lost 3 bases at V and 2 bases at J; junction bases unmatched: 4. Germline-derived CDR1 and CDR2 are SGHRS and YFSETQ. This CDR3 contains 14 residues. Full variable domain (outside the CDR3, taken from reference TRBV5-1 and TRBJ2-5): KAGVTQTPRYLIKTRGQQVTLSCSPISGHRSVSWYQQTPGQGLQFLFEYFSETQRNKGNFPGRFSGRQFSNSRSEMNVSTLELGDSALYLCASSSGQIQETQYFGPGTRLLVL.

The sample holds one count of this clone. V is TRBV6-5 and J is TRBJ2-7; 12 bases agree with TRBD2. V lost 6 bases, J lost 4 bases, and 4 bases stayed unmatched. This CDR3 comprises 14 residues. Per germline, CDR1 MNHEY and CDR2 SVGAGI. CDR3 DNA: TGTGCCAGCAGCAGACTAGCGGGGGTTTACGAGCAGTACTTC. Encoded protein: CASSRLAGVYEQYF.

J is TRBJ2-1 and V is TRBV4-3, with D possibly being TRBD2 (5 bases). The CDR3 covers 13 residues. V lost 1 base to trimming and J lost 10 bases, with 11 bases between them. The germline V gene encodes CDR1 LGHNA and CDR2 YSLEER. In nucleotides, the CDR3 is TGCGCCAGCAGCCAAGGACAACTAGGAGAGCAGTTCTTC. Translating gives CASSQGQLGEQFF.

The chain is built from TRBV27 and TRBJ2-2, with a weak D call TRBD1 (5 bases). The germline V gene has CDR1 MNHEY and CDR2 SMNVEV (reference sequence). The CDR3 totals 16 residues. V was cut by 3 bases and J by 0 bases, with 11 bases left in between. The chain's CDR3 is CASSLVGPTNTGELFF. CDR3 coding DNA: TGTGCCAGCAGTTTGGTGGGGCCTACGAACACCGGGGAGCTGTTTTTT.